These 11 T cell receptor beta chains were sequenced from one sample in a study of cytomegalovirus exposure and HLA in healthy donors. Amplification used 60 Vbeta primers and 13 Jbeta primers. This table comes from immunoSEQ multiplex PCR, and its TCRdb copy is limited to in-frame clones, with some not included. The table lists some 170,000 clones, about 69% of them singletons. Sample: PBMCs. Every receptor here comes from a male donor in good health and CMV-seronegative.

The chain is built from TRBV30 and TRBJ1-5, with D perhaps matching TRBD1 (6 bases). Germline V gene data show CDR1 as GTSNPN and CDR2 as SVGIG (reference sequence). Trimming left V 5 bases short and J 2 bases short, with 13 bases between. This CDR3 has 14 amino acids. CDR3 amino acids: CAWAQGYRNQPQHF. The CDR3 nucleotides read TGTGCCTGGGCACAGGGATATCGCAATCAGCCCCAGCATTTT.

The rearrangement uses TRBV4-1 and TRBJ2-7; 7 nucleotides match TRBD2. Germline-derived CDR1 and CDR2 are MGHRA and YSYEKL. The CDR3 runs 16 residues. J lost 3 bases, V lost 3 bases, and 11 bases had no gene match. The CDR3 DNA follows: TGCGCCAGCAGCCATACCGGGCGGACTAGAGACTACGAGCAGTACTTC. This codes for CASSHTGRTRDYEQYF.

The genes are TRBV5-6 and TRBJ1-5, with D possibly TRBD1 on 5 matching bases. The CDR3 is made up of 14 amino acids. In germline, CDR1 is SGHDT, CDR2 YYEEEE. With 2 bases removed from V and 4 bases from J, the gap between germline ends came to 10 bases. The CDR3 bases are TGTGCCAGCAGCTTTTGGGGGGTTAATCAGCCCCAGCATTTT. Its protein product is CASSFWGVNQPQHF. Combining the CDR3 with reference TRBV5-6 and TRBJ1-5 gives the whole variable domain DAGVTQSPTHLIKTRGQQVTLRCSPKSGHDTVSWYQQALGQGPQFIFQYYEEEERQRGNFPDRFSGHQFPNYSSELNVNALLLGDSALYLCASSFWGVNQPQHFGDGTRLSIL.

This chain connects TRBV30 to TRBJ1-1; D unresolved. The CDR3 contains 14 residues. CDR1 and CDR2 (germline): GTSNPN, SVGIG (reference sequence). V shed 0 bases and J shed 1 base, with 9 bases lying between them. The CDR3 DNA is TGTGCCTGGAGTGTCTACCGTACGAACACTGAAGCTTTCTTT. Translating gives CAWSVYRTNTEAFF.

The chain carries TRBV11-1 and TRBJ2-7; maybe TRBD2 (6 bases). This CDR3 is 14 amino acids long. V was cut by 4 bases and J by 6 bases, with 16 bases left in between. Germline CDR1 is SGHAT and CDR2 is FQDESV (reference sequence). This chain's CDR3 is CASSSYGTLGEQYF. CDR3 sequence (DNA): TGTGCCAGCAGCTCATACGGGACTTTAGGCGAGCAGTACTTC.

The rearrangement joins TRBV28 to TRBJ2-1, with 15 bases fitting TRBD2. The V segment lost 1 base and the J segment 9 bases; nucleotides outside the gene matches: 7. Per the germline V gene, CDR1 is MDHEN and CDR2 is SYDVKM. This CDR3 is built from 17 residues. CDR3 region: CASSLSSGLAGGPEQFF. For the CDR3, the DNA is TGTGCCAGCAGTTTATCGTCTGGACTAGCGGGAGGGCCTGAGCAGTTCTTC.

The V call is TRBV7-8, the J call TRBJ1-4; TRBD1 is a possible D gene (6 bases). With 5 bases removed from V and 0 bases from J, the gap between germline ends came to 10 bases. There are 15 residues in the CDR3. Germline lookup yields CDR1 SGHVS and CDR2 FQNEAQ. CDR3 loop: CASSGYRATNEKLFF. CDR3 coding DNA: TGTGCCAGCAGCGGATACAGGGCAACTAATGAAAAACTGTTTTTT. Based on the CDR3 plus reference TRBV7-8 and TRBJ1-4, the full variable domain is GAGVSQSPRYKVAKRGQDVALRCDPISGHVSLFWYQQALGQGPEFLTYFQNEAQLDKSGLPSDRFFAERPEGSVSTLKIQRTQQEDSAVYLCASSGYRATNEKLFFGSGTQLSVL.

This chain joins TRBV12-5 and TRBJ1-5; TRBD1 is a possible D gene (5 bases). The CDR3 length is 14 residues. Trimming shortened V by 6 bases and J by 7 bases, and 16 bases separated the two germline ends. Germline loops: CDR1 LGHNT, CDR2 FRNRAP. CDR3 in DNA: TGTGCTAGTGGCCTGGGGGGGGATTTACAGCCCCAGCATTTT. Protein product: CASGLGGDLQPQHF. Full variable domain (missing parts from reference TRBV12-5 and TRBJ1-5): DARVTQTPRHKVTEMGQEVTMRCQPILGHNTVFWYRQTMMQGLELLAYFRNRAPLDDSGMPKDRFSAEMPDATLATLKIQPSEPRDSAVYFCASGLGGDLQPQHFGDGTRLSIL.

V is TRBV4-1 and J is TRBJ1-5; D may be TRBD1 (5 bases). The CDR3 sequence is 15 residues long. Germline V gene data show CDR1 as MGHRA and CDR2 as YSYEKL. Trimming removed 4 bases at V and 1 base at J, with 11 bases between. As DNA, the CDR3 is TGCGCCAGCAGCCTTCGACAGCAGAGCAATCAGCCCCAGCATTTT. Residues: CASSLRQQSNQPQHF.

The CDR3 bases are TGTGCCTGGAGGGGATTATCTAGCGGGAGTAACGGTGAGCAGTTCTTC. As protein: CAWRGLSSGSNGEQFF. The chain couples TRBV30 to TRBJ2-1; TRBD2 agrees at 10 bases. Trimming at V came to 3 bases and at J to 9 bases, leaving 14 bases not matched to a gene. The CDR3 is 16 residues long. Germline assignment: CDR1 GTSNPN and CDR2 SVGIG (reference sequence).

The chain recombines TRBV12-5 with TRBJ1-6; TRBD1 agrees at 7 bases. V lost 1 base and J lost 14; bases outside the gene matches: 2. CDR1 and CDR2 (germline): LGHNT, FRNRAP. This CDR3 is 12 amino acids long. In DNA form, the CDR3 reads TGTGCTAGTGGTTTGGGGACAGGCGCCCTCCACTTT. Residues: CASGLGTGALHF.